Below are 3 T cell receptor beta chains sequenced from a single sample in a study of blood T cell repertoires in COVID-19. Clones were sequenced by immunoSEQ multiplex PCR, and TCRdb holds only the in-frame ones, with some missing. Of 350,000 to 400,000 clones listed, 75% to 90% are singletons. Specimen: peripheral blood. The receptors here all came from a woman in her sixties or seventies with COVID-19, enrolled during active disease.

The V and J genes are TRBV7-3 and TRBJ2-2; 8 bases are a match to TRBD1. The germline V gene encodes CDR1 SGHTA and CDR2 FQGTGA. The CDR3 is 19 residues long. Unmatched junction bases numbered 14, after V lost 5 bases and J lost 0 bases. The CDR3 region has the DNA TGTGCCAGCAGCCCCCGACAGGGGTCCCCCCTTTCGAACACCGGGGAGCTGTTTTTT. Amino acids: CASSPRQGSPLSNTGELFF.

CDR3 nucleotides: TGTGCCTGGAGTGTTGACCCGACAGGCCTTCCCCACGAGCAGTACTTC. Residues: CAWSVDPTGLPHEQYF. The chain uses TRBV30 and TRBJ2-7; TRBD1 might be the D (6 bases). The germline V and J ends were trimmed by 0 bases and 5 bases, with 20 bases remaining between them. CDR3 length equals 16 residues. Germline loops: CDR1 GTSNPN, CDR2 SVGIG (reference sequence).

The CDR3 protein is CASSFLINTQYF. CDR3 sequence (DNA): TGTGCCAGCAGCTTTCTTATTAATACGCAGTATTTT. V and J are TRBV5-5 and TRBJ2-3; D is unresolved. V was pared by 2 bases and J by 7 bases, with 8 bases between. Germline V gene sequence: CDR1 SGHKS, CDR2 YYEKEE (reference sequence). This CDR3 has 12 residues.